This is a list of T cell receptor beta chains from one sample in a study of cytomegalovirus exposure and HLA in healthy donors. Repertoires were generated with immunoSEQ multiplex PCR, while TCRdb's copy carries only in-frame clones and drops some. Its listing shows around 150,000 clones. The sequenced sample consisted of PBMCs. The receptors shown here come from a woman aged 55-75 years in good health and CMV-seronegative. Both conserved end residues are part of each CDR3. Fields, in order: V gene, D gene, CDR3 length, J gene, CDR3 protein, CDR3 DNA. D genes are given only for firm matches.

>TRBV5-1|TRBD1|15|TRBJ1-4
CASTLAGTGVEKLFF
TGCGCCAGTACCCTCGCCGGGACAGGGGTTGAAAAACTGTTTTTT
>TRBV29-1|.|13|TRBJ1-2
CSVDDGQEDGYTF
TGCAGCGTTGATGATGGCCAGGAAGATGGCTACACCTTC
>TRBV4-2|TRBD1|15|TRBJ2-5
CASSQGQQIQETQYF
TGTGCCAGCAGCCAGGGACAGCAAATCCAAGAGACCCAGTACTTC
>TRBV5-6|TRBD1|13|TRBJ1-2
CASSSPGQYGYTF
TGTGCCAGCAGCTCCCCGGGACAGTATGGCTACACCTTC
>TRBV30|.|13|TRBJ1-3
CAWTARLGNTIYF
TGTGCCTGGACCGCGAGGCTCGGAAACACCATATATTTT
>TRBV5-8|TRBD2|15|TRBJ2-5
CASSTGTSAQETQYF
TGTGCCAGCAGCACCGGGACTAGCGCGCAAGAGACCCAGTACTTC
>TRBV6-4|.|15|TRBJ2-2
CASSEWLAGTGELFF
TGTGCCAGCAGTGAATGGCTAGCAGGCACCGGGGAGCTGTTTTTT
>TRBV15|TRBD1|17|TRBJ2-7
CATSRVGWDREYYEQYF
TGTGCCACCAGCAGAGTCGGGTGGGACAGGGAATATTACGAGCAGTACTTC
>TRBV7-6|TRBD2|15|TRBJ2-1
CASSRSGLAGNEQFF
TGTGCCAGCAGCCGGTCAGGCCTAGCGGGCAATGAGCAGTTCTTC
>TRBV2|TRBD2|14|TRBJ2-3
CASTVLAGTDTQYF
TGTGCCAGCACCGTACTAGCGGGCACAGATACGCAGTATTTT
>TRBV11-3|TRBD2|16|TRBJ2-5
CASSSGASGSQETQYF
TGTGCCAGCAGCTCTGGGGCTAGCGGGAGCCAAGAGACCCAGTACTTC
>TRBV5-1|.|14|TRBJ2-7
CASSFDKGIYEQYF
TGCGCCAGCAGTTTCGACAAGGGGATCTACGAGCAGTACTTC
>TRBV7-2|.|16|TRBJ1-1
CASSLEPGRRGAEAFF
TGTGCCAGCAGCTTAGAACCGGGACGCCGGGGGGCTGAAGCTTTCTTT
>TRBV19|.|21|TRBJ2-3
CASSTYRQSNEGGRATDTQYF
TGTGCCAGTAGTACCTATCGACAAAGTAATGAAGGGGGTCGGGCCACAGATACGCAGTATTTT
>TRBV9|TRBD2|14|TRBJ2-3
CASRGGTSTDTQYF
TGTGCCAGCAGGGGGGGGACCAGCACAGATACGCAGTATTTT
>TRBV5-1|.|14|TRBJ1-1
CASSRDRGGTEAFF
TGCGCCAGCAGCCGTGACCGGGGAGGAACTGAAGCTTTCTTT
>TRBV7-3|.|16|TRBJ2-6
CASSLSGGSGANVLTF
TGTGCCAGCAGCTTATCCGGGGGCTCTGGGGCCAACGTCCTGACTTTC
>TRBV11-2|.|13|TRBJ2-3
CASSLAGTDTQYF
TGTGCCAGCAGCTTAGCGGGAACAGATACGCAGTATTTT
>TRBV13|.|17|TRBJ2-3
CASSSSSKRSYTDTQYF
TGTGCCAGCAGCTCCTCCTCCAAGCGGTCATACACAGATACGCAGTATTTT
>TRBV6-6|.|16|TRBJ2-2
CASSNPNFRGTGELFF
TGTGCCAGCAGTAATCCCAACTTCAGGGGCACCGGGGAGCTGTTTTTT
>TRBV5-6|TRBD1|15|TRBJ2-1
CASSLGQGSYNEQFF
TGTGCCAGCAGCTTGGGACAGGGCTCCTACAATGAGCAGTTCTTC
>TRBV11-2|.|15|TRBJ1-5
CASSPGSLRNQPQHF
TGTGCCAGCAGCCCCGGGTCCTTGAGGAATCAGCCCCAGCATTTT
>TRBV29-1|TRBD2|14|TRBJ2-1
CSVRGLAGDDEQFF
TGCAGCGTGAGAGGACTAGCGGGAGACGATGAGCAGTTCTTC
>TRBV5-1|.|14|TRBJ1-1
CASREGGGNTEAFF
TGCGCCAGCAGGGAAGGGGGGGGAAACACTGAAGCTTTCTTT
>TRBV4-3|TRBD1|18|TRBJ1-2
CASSQDWGTESSNYGYTF
TGCGCCAGCAGCCAAGACTGGGGGACAGAATCTTCTAACTATGGCTACACCTTC
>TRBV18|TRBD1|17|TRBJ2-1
CASSPSHVGTGYNEQFF
TGTGCCAGCTCACCTTCACACGTCGGGACAGGGTACAATGAGCAGTTCTTC
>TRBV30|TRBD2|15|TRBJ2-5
CAWSVTSGRGQTQYF
TGTGCCTGGAGTGTGACTAGCGGGAGAGGGCAGACCCAGTACTTC
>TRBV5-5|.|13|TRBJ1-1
CASSLQGGTEAFF
TGTGCCAGCAGCTTACAGGGCGGGACTGAAGCTTTCTTT
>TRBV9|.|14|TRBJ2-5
CASRSGETEETQYF
TGTGCCAGCAGGTCAGGGGAAACAGAGGAGACCCAGTACTTC
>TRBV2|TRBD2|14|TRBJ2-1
CASKGLAVYNEQFF
TGTGCCAGCAAGGGACTAGCAGTATACAATGAGCAGTTCTTC
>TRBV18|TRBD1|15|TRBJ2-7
CASSLPGGSSYEQYF
TGTGCCAGCTCACTTCCAGGGGGATCCTCCTACGAGCAGTACTTC
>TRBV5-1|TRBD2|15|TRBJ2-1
CASNLDGGMYNEQFF
TGCGCCAGCAACTTGGACGGGGGGATGTACAATGAGCAGTTCTTC
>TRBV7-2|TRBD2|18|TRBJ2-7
CASSLNPIGRGASYEQYF
TGTGCCAGCAGCTTAAACCCCATCGGGCGGGGGGCATCCTACGAGCAGTACTTC
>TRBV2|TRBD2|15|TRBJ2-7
CARGGTSGAPGEQYF
TGTGCCAGGGGCGGGACTAGCGGGGCCCCGGGTGAGCAGTACTTC
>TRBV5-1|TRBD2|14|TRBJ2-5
CASSLLGGQETQYF
TGCGCCAGCAGCCTTCTGGGGGGGCAAGAGACCCAGTACTTC
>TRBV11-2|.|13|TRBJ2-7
CASSLAAAGEQYF
TGTGCCAGCAGCTTAGCGGCTGCCGGGGAGCAGTACTTC
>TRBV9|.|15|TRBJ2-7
CASSVTLLLRDEQYF
TGTGCCAGCAGCGTAACTCTCCTACTTCGGGACGAGCAGTACTTC
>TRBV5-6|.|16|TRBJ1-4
CASSLLSGQGDEKLFF
TGTGCCAGCAGCTTGTTATCTGGGCAGGGCGATGAAAAACTGTTTTTT
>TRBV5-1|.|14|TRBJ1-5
CASSLFPGNQPQHF
TGCGCCAGCAGCTTGTTCCCGGGCAATCAGCCCCAGCATTTT
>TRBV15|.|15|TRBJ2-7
CATSKGTSYNYEQYF
TGTGCCACCAGCAAAGGGACTTCATACAATTACGAGCAGTACTTC
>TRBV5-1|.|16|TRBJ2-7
CASSLVSGVGSYEQYF
TGCGCCAGCAGCTTGGTGTCGGGTGTGGGCTCCTACGAGCAGTACTTC
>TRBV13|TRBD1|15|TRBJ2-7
CASSLVRQGAGEQYF
TGTGCCAGCAGCTTAGTACGACAGGGGGCTGGAGAGCAGTACTTC